This T cell receptor (beta chain) was documented in a study of radiation and T cells in renal cell carcinoma. Per germline, CDR1 MDHEN and CDR2 SYDVKM. J gave up 6 bases and V 4 bases, and 12 bases lay outside the gene matches. The CDR3 is made up of 16 amino acids. Treatment here: treatment-naive control, cytoreductive nephrectomy. Clones were sequenced by immunoSEQ multiplex PCR, and TCRdb holds only the in-frame ones, with some missing. The table lists approximately 12,000 clones, about 71% of them singletons. Material: tumor tissue, obtained from a patient whose treatment was nephrectomy without radiotherapy. The source of this sequence is a woman older than 75 with renal cell carcinoma. The chain uses TRBV28 and TRBJ1-2; 9 positions match TRBD1. CDR3 sequence reads: CASSSDSRGQGNGYTF. As DNA, the CDR3 is TGTGCCAGCAGTTCAGACTCCAGGGGACAGGGTAATGGCTACACCTTC.